The 21 T cell receptor beta chains below come from one sample, sequenced in a study of a mutant IDH1 vaccine in newly diagnosed glioma. Regarding time point: baseline, week 1 (first vaccination visit). Treatment: pre-vaccination baseline after standard-of-care therapy. TCRdb's copy holds only in-frame clones and misses some; the assay was immunoSEQ multiplex PCR. The table shows 20,000 to 25,000 clones, with about 85% occurring only once. Sequencing used PBMCs, obtained from a glioma patient treated with radiotherapy, temozolomide or both. The receptors were gathered from a man between 40 and 49 years old with glioma.

This rearrangement joins TRBV7-9 to TRBJ2-1; D gene unclear. Between the trimmed V and J ends, which lost 4 bases and 0 bases, there was a span of 16 bases. Germline CDR1 is SEHNR and CDR2 is FQNEAQ (reference sequence). This CDR3 contains 17 residues. The CDR3 here is CASSSVATKGSYNEQFF. The CDR3 DNA follows: TGTGCCAGCAGCTCGGTGGCGACAAAGGGCTCCTACAATGAGCAGTTCTTC.

The table lists this clone with a few counts. This rearrangement joins TRBV7-8 to TRBJ1-2, with D unclear. Germline-derived CDR1 and CDR2 are SGHVS and FQNEAQ. V lost 2 bases, J lost 2 bases, and 9 bases lay in between. The CDR3 extends over 14 amino acids. The CDR3 sequence is CASSLNRWNYGYTF. The CDR3 nucleotides read TGTGCCAGCAGCTTAAACAGATGGAACTATGGCTACACCTTC.

This chain uses TRBV6-1 with TRBJ1-2; D may be TRBD1 (6 bases). The CDR3 extends over 15 amino acids. Trimming cost V 3 bases and J 6 bases, with 17 bases left between them. Germline assignment: CDR1 MNHNS and CDR2 SASEGT. CDR3 nucleotides: TGTGCCAGCAGTGATCCCCGGGGGGGGGCGAATGGCTACACCTTC. It yields the protein CASSDPRGGANGYTF.

The chain carries TRBV10-3 and TRBJ1-4; D is unclear. This CDR3 comprises 12 residues. The germline V gene has CDR1 ENHRY and CDR2 SYGVKD. With 4 bases removed from V and 4 bases from J, the gap between germline ends came to 4 bases. The CDR3 sequence is CAISVGNEKLFF. CDR3 bases: TGTGCCATCAGTGTCGGTAATGAAAAACTGTTTTTT.

In DNA form, the CDR3 reads TGTGCCAGCAGTGAGACAGGCGGAGGCACAGATACGCAGTATTTT. Translation: CASSETGGGTDTQYF. This chain joins TRBV25-1 and TRBJ2-3, with a tentative D call TRBD1 (6 bases). Germline-derived CDR1 and CDR2 are MGHDK and SYGVNS. This CDR3 has 15 amino acids. Trimming left V 3 bases short and J 1 base short, with 11 bases between. Based on the CDR3 plus reference TRBV25-1 and TRBJ2-3, the full variable domain is EADIYQTPRYLVIGTGKKITLECSQTMGHDKMYWYQQDPGMELHLIHYSYGVNSTEKGDLSSESTVSRIRTEHFPLTLESARPSHTSQYLCASSETGGGTDTQYFGPGTRLTVL.

The chain uses TRBV4-2 and TRBJ1-2; possible D gene TRBD1, 5 bases. The length of the CDR3 is 17 residues. V lost 0 bases and J lost 2, with 16 bases in between. The germline gives CDR1 LGHNA, CDR2 YNFKEQ. CDR3 nucleotide sequence: TGTGCCAGCAGCCAAGATCCTGCCAGGGCGACAAACTATGGCTACACCTTC. Translated: CASSQDPARATNYGYTF.

The chain links TRBV4-3 to TRBJ1-2, with 8 bases fitting TRBD1. This CDR3 is 20 amino acids long. The germline gives CDR1 LGHNA, CDR2 YSLEER. Losses at the gene ends were 5 bases for V and 3 bases for J; bases not matched to a gene: 23. The CDR3 loop reads CASSTRTDRGGSNGHYGYTF. CDR3 DNA sequence: TGCGCCAGCAGCACCCGCACCGACAGGGGAGGTTCGAATGGGCACTATGGCTACACCTTC.

The chain couples TRBV20-1 to TRBJ2-5; possible D gene TRBD2, 5 bases. Trimming shortened V by 1 base and J by 9 bases, and 9 bases separated the two germline ends. This CDR3 is built from 11 residues. The germline CDR1 and CDR2 sequences are DFQATT and SNEGSKA (reference sequence). This CDR3 is CSARAAASQYF. CDR3 in DNA: TGCAGTGCTAGAGCAGCGGCATCCCAGTACTTC.

The chain joins TRBV5-4 to TRBJ1-2, with unresolved D. The CDR3 sequence is 13 residues long. Trimming stripped 0 bases from V and 4 bases from J, with 7 bases between. The germline V gene has CDR1 SGHNT and CDR2 YYREEE (reference sequence). Here the CDR3 reads CASSLGETYGYTF. DNA of the CDR3: TGTGCCAGCAGCTTGGGGGAGACCTATGGCTACACCTTC.

Concerning this clone itself: Mismatch with germline at one junction end may stem from a read error. The rearrangement uses TRBV7-7 and TRBJ2-5; the match to TRBD2 covers 8 bases. Germline CDR1 SSHAT, CDR2 FNYEAQ (reference sequence). This CDR3 comprises 15 residues. The CDR3 sequence is CASSPGRGIQETQYF. As DNA, the CDR3 is TGTGCTAGCAGCCCCGGGAGGGGTATCCAAGAGACCCAGTACTTC. Supplemented by reference TRBV7-7 and TRBJ2-5, the full variable domain reads GAGVSQSPRYKVTKRGQDVTLRCDPISSHATLYWYQQALGQGPEFLTYFNYEAQPDKSGLPSDRFSAERPEGSISTLTIQRTEQRDSAMYRCASSPGRGIQETQYFGPGTRLLVL.

This chain connects TRBV30 to TRBJ1-2; 10 nucleotides align to TRBD1. This CDR3 is built from 12 residues. The ends lost 5 bases at V and 4 bases at J; junction bases unmatched: 1. CDR1 is GTSNPN, CDR2 SVGIG, per germline (reference sequence). The CDR3 nucleotides are TGTGCCTGGGGGGACAGGGGCTATGGCTACACCTTC. It specifies CAWGDRGYGYTF.

This clone has just one count. The chain uses TRBV5-1 and TRBJ1-1, with D uncertain. Per germline, CDR1 SGHRS and CDR2 YFSETQ. Trimming shortened V by 1 base and J by 1 base, and 8 bases separated the two germline ends. This CDR3 is built from 14 residues. CDR3 DNA sequence: TGCGCCAGCAGCTTGTCTACCGGGAACACTGAAGCTTTCTTT. Translation gives CASSLSTGNTEAFF. Combining the CDR3 with reference TRBV5-1 and TRBJ1-1 gives the whole variable domain KAGVTQTPRYLIKTRGQQVTLSCSPISGHRSVSWYQQTPGQGLQFLFEYFSETQRNKGNFPGRFSGRQFSNSRSEMNVSTLELGDSALYLCASSLSTGNTEAFFGQGTRLTVV.

The rearrangement links TRBV19 to TRBJ1-5; D is possibly TRBD1 (6 bases). Trimming took off 7 bases at V and 1 base at J, with 11 bases between the two ends. This CDR3 is 14 amino acids long. Germline V lookup: CDR1 LNHDA, CDR2 SQIVND (reference sequence). The CDR3 DNA is TGTGCCAGTACACAGGGAGGGAGCAATCAGCCCCAGCATTTT. Residues: CASTQGGSNQPQHF.

The genes are TRBV18 and TRBJ1-5; D not resolved. With 3 bases removed from V and 7 bases from J, the gap between germline ends came to 10 bases. Germline-derived CDR1 and CDR2 are KGHSH and LQKENI. The CDR3 is 13 residues long. In nucleotides, the CDR3 is TGTGCCAGCTCACCGGGCCTGAACCAGCCCCAGCATTTT. Encoded protein: CASSPGLNQPQHF.

The genes are TRBV2 and TRBJ2-1; 10 bases align to TRBD2. Germline V CDR1 and CDR2: SNHLY, FYNNEI. This CDR3 spans 14 amino acids. Losses at the gene ends were 4 bases for V and 8 bases for J; bases not matched to a gene: 5. The CDR3 sequence: CASSGQREGYEQFF. In DNA form, the CDR3 reads TGTGCCAGCAGTGGCCAGCGGGAGGGGTATGAGCAGTTCTTC.

The chain joins TRBV5-4 to TRBJ1-2; D not certain. The CDR3 length is 13 residues. Looked up from germline, CDR1 is SGHNT and CDR2 is YYREEE (reference sequence). The V end was cut by 4 bases, the J end by 4 bases, with 11 bases between. CDR3 bases: TGTGCCAGCAGCCCGGTTGGAGTCTATGGCTACACCTTC. This translates into CASSPVGVYGYTF.

The DNA for the CDR3 is TGTGCCAGCAGCCGGCAGGGGACCCAGTACTTC. This sequence encodes CASSRQGTQYF. This chain links TRBV5-4 with TRBJ2-5; possible D gene TRBD1, 5 bases. Per germline, CDR1 SGHNT and CDR2 YYREEE (reference sequence). V gave up 4 bases and J gave up 7 bases, with 8 bases separating them. The length of the CDR3 is 11 residues.

V usage is TRBV7-2 and J usage is TRBJ1-5; D is uncertain. The germline CDR1 and CDR2 sequences are SGHTA and FQGNSA. The CDR3 covers 15 residues. Trimming removed 2 bases at V and 5 bases at J, with 13 bases between. The CDR3 DNA reads TGTGCCAGCAGCTTATCTCCGGGCATCTATCAGCCCCAGCATTTT. Translated: CASSLSPGIYQPQHF.

The V call is TRBV25-1, the J call TRBJ1-1; D gene unclear. Germline CDR1 reads MGHDK; CDR2 reads SYGVNS. Trimming removed 6 bases from V and 3 bases from J, with 20 bases in between. The CDR3 is made up of 16 amino acids. CDR3 in DNA: TGTGCCAGCAGGAAAGGCAGCCCCTCTGGGTACACTGAAGCTTTCTTT. It is translated as CASRKGSPSGYTEAFF.

V is TRBV4-3 and J is TRBJ1-2; D unresolved. Germline lookup yields CDR1 LGHNA and CDR2 YSLEER. V was shortened by 0 bases and J by 0 bases, with 11 bases between the two germline ends. This CDR3 comprises 16 residues. The CDR3 nucleotides read TGCGCCAGCAGCCAAGATTTTTCCGGGTCTAACTATGGCTACACCTTC. This sequence encodes CASSQDFSGSNYGYTF.

This clone was found once. The chain uses TRBV5-1 and TRBJ2-7; 16 nucleotides match TRBD2. CDR3 length: 18 amino acids. The J segment lost 2 bases and the V segment lost 4 bases, leaving 9 bases of the junction unmatched. Germline V lookup: CDR1 SGHRS, CDR2 YFSETQ. The CDR3 sequence: CASSPGGLAGGGTYEQYF. The DNA for the CDR3 is TGCGCCAGCAGCCCGGGGGGACTAGCGGGAGGGGGAACCTACGAGCAGTACTTC. The full variable domain, its missing parts supplied by reference TRBV5-1 and TRBJ2-7, is KAGVTQTPRYLIKTRGQQVTLSCSPISGHRSVSWYQQTPGQGLQFLFEYFSETQRNKGNFPGRFSGRQFSNSRSEMNVSTLELGDSALYLCASSPGGLAGGGTYEQYFGPGTRLTVT.